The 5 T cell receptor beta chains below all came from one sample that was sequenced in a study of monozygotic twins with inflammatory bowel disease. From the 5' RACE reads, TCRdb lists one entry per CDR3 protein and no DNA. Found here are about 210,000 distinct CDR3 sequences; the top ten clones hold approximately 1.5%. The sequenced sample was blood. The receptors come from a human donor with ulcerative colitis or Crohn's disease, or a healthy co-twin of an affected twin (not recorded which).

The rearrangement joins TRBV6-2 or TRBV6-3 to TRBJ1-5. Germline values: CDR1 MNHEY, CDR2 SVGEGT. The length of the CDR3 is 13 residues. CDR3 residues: CASSYREGGAQHF.

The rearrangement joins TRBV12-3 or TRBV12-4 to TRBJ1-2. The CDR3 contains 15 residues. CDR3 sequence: CASSLMNSWVHGYTF.

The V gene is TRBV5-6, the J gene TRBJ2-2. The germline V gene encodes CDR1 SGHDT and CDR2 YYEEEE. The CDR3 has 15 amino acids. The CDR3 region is CASSFDGLNTGELFF.

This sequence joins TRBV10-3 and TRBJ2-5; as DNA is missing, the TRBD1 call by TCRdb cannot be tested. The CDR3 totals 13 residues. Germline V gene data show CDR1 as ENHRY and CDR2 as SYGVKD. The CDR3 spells CAISEQASGTQYF.

CDR3 region: CASSTGQGLTGELFF. The chain has TRBV19 and TRBJ2-2; with no DNA, the TCRdb D assignment of TRBD1 cannot be verified. Germline-derived CDR1 and CDR2 are LNHDA and SQIVND (reference sequence). The CDR3 sequence is 15 residues long.